This T cell receptor beta chain was profiled in a study of blood T cell repertoires in COVID-19. Study-level information: COVID-19 samples from acute and convalescent phases originated in the United States, Italy and Spain. PBMCs, B-cell-depleted T cells, or T cells were the source of the cDNA or gDNA that made up the material.

In the original workflow: Researchers report that nucleated cell counts were estimated from reference gene primer amplification. Only in-frame clones appear in the TCRdb table, and some are missing; sequencing was by immunoSEQ multiplex PCR. V and J calls plus clone size are reproduced from that table; the DNA served to infer D and trimming. This sample yields more than 60,000 clones, of which 70% to 90% are seen a single time; about 4.3% belongs to the top ten. Per the germline V gene, CDR1 is SGHNT and CDR2 is YYREEE (reference sequence). V dropped 0 bases and J dropped 1 base, with 7 bases sitting between them. The length of the CDR3 is 14 residues.

The material sequenced was peripheral blood. The chain carries TRBV5-4 and TRBJ1-1; D remains unclear. The TCR was taken from a man between 45 and 60 years old with active COVID-19. The CDR3 sequence is CASSLDWANTEAFF. CDR3 in DNA: TGTGCCAGCAGCTTGGATTGGGCGAACACTGAAGCTTTCTTT.